This is a list of T cell receptor beta chains from one sample in a study of shared clonotypes between healthy human individuals. The data were produced by immunoSEQ multiplex PCR, yet TCRdb's version contains in-frame clones alone and is incomplete. Among 1.5 million to 2.5 million clones, roughly 94% were seen once, and the ten largest hold 1% to 1.5%. The sequencing sample was made of naive CD8+ T cells sorted from blood. The receptors derive from a man aged 18-30 years in good health. Both conserved end residues are part of each CDR3. The D gene is left open where the match is weak. Size is stated for part of the rows, as once, few or many counts, or as a class when the clone is expanded.

d_gene	v_gene	abundance	j_gene	CDR3nt	CDR3aa
.	TRBV6-5	.	TRBJ1-3	TGTGCCAGCAGTTACCCCACAGGGAGAACAGGAAACACCATATATTTT	CASSYPTGRTGNTIYF
TRBD2	TRBV6-1	.	TRBJ2-3	TGTGCCAGCAGCGCGGGAGCAGATACGCAGTATTTT	CASSAGADTQYF
TRBD1	TRBV6-6	.	TRBJ2-7	TGTGCCAGCAGTTACGACAGGGGTTATTACGAGCAGTACTTC	CASSYDRGYYEQYF
.	TRBV11-2	.	TRBJ2-7	TGTGCCAGCAGCTTAAGACAGGACGAGCAGTACTTC	CASSLRQDEQYF
.	TRBV13	.	TRBJ2-1	TGTGCCAGCAGCGTTCGACTAATAGATGAGCAGTTCTTC	CASSVRLIDEQFF
TRBD1	TRBV30	once	TRBJ1-3	TGTGCCTCGGGACAGGGGGCCGGAAACACCATATATTTT	CASGQGAGNTIYF
.	TRBV7-2	.	TRBJ2-1	TGTGCCAGCAGCGTCTTGGGCGGACACAATGAGCAGTTCTTC	CASSVLGGHNEQFF
.	TRBV4-1	once	TRBJ1-1	TGCGCCAGCAGCCAAGACAGGCTGAACACTGAAGCTTTCTTT	CASSQDRLNTEAFF
.	TRBV7-9	.	TRBJ2-1	TGTGCCAGCACATTAGCGGCCAGGGGGAATGAGCAGTTCTTC	CASTLAARGNEQFF
TRBD1	TRBV19	.	TRBJ2-7	TGTGCCTCATCGCCAGGGGGCTCCTACGAGCAGTACTTC	CASSPGGSYEQYF
TRBD2	TRBV10-2	.	TRBJ2-7	TGCGCCAGCAGTGATACTAGCGGGAGGGCCAAGGACGAGCAGTACTTC	CASSDTSGRAKDEQYF
.	TRBV30	.	TRBJ2-3	TGTGCCTGGAGTGGCAGCGGTAGCACAGATACGCAGTATTTT	CAWSGSGSTDTQYF
.	TRBV29-1	.	TRBJ2-5	TGCAGCGTTCACGGGGAGACCCAGTACTTC	CSVHGETQYF
TRBD1	TRBV6-6	once	TRBJ2-7	TGTGCCAGCATTCCCGGACAGGGTCGACCCTACGAGCAGTACTTC	CASIPGQGRPYEQYF
.	TRBV28	.	TRBJ1-5	TGTGCCAGCAGCCCAGGATGGAACAATCAGCCCCAGCATTTT	CASSPGWNNQPQHF
.	TRBV30	.	TRBJ1-1	TGTGCCTGGAGTGGAGTCGGGGGGATGGACACTGAAGCTTTCTTT	CAWSGVGGMDTEAFF
TRBD2	TRBV11-2	.	TRBJ2-1	TGTGCCAGCAGCTTCTTAGCGGGAGGGGAGCAGTTCTTC	CASSFLAGGEQFF
.	TRBV30	.	TRBJ2-3	TGTGCCTGGTTCTCGTCGTACGATACGCAGTATTTT	CAWFSSYDTQYF
.	TRBV7-9	.	TRBJ2-7	TGTGCCAGCAGCCCCGGACAACCCTACGAGCAGTACTTC	CASSPGQPYEQYF
TRBD1	TRBV9	.	TRBJ2-7	TGTGCCAGCAGCGCCACGGGACAGGGGACCTACGAGCAGTACTTC	CASSATGQGTYEQYF
TRBD2	TRBV13	once	TRBJ2-5	TGTGCCAGCAGCTTGGCCGGACTAGCGGGTAATGAGACCCAGTACTTC	CASSLAGLAGNETQYF
.	TRBV7-8	.	TRBJ1-3	TGTGCCAGCAGCTTACGAAAGGGGACTGGAAACACCATATATTTT	CASSLRKGTGNTIYF
.	TRBV29-1	.	TRBJ2-7	TGCAGCGTCCGACGGCCCTCCTCCTACGAGCAGTACTTC	CSVRRPSSYEQYF
TRBD2	TRBV5-4	.	TRBJ2-2	TGTGCCAGCAGCTTTAGCGGGGTGAACACCGGGGAGCTGTTTTTT	CASSFSGVNTGELFF
.	TRBV14	.	TRBJ2-7	TGTGCCAGCAGTCTTAGGGACCAGATCGAGCAGTACTTC	CASSLRDQIEQYF
TRBD1	TRBV5-4	.	TRBJ1-1	TGTGCCAGCAGTCCATGGCAGGGGGCCACTGAAGCTTTCTTT	CASSPWQGATEAFF
TRBD1	TRBV5-4	.	TRBJ2-7	TGTGCCAGCAGACCCGGACAGGCCTACGAGCAGTACTTC	CASRPGQAYEQYF
.	TRBV10-3	.	TRBJ2-7	TGTGCCATCAGTGAGGGACACCCCTACGAGCAGTACTTC	CAISEGHPYEQYF
.	TRBV15	once	TRBJ2-7	TGTGCCACCAGCAGAGATCATGGAGGCTACGAGCAGTACTTC	CATSRDHGGYEQYF
.	TRBV6-5	.	TRBJ1-2	TGTGCCAGCACCGGAATTGAGGGTATCGATGGCTACACCTTC	CASTGIEGIDGYTF
TRBD2	TRBV27	once	TRBJ2-1	TGTGCCAGCAGTTTATACCCTAGCGGGGGGGCCTATGAGCAGTTCTTC	CASSLYPSGGAYEQFF
.	TRBV6-4	.	TRBJ1-2	TGTGCCAGCAGTGACATTTTCCCCTACACCTTC	CASSDIFPYTF
.	TRBV30	.	TRBJ1-6	TGTGCCTGGGGGGGACTTGCTTCACCCCTCCACTTT	CAWGGLASPLHF
.	TRBV29-1	.	TRBJ2-1	TGCAGCGTTGTGGACCTGAGGGCTGAGCAGTTCTTC	CSVVDLRAEQFF
.	TRBV5-1	once	TRBJ2-6	TGCGCCAGCAGCGACAGGTCCATTACAAGCCCCTATCCCAACGTCCTGACTTTC	CASSDRSITSPYPNVLTF
.	TRBV29-1	.	TRBJ2-7	TGCAGCGTTGAATCGTTGGAGAATGCCGAGCAGTACTTC	CSVESLENAEQYF
TRBD1	TRBV4-1	.	TRBJ2-7	TGCGCCAGCAGCCAAGGTACCGGGACAGGGGACGAGCAGTACTTC	CASSQGTGTGDEQYF
.	TRBV6-5	.	TRBJ2-3	TGTGCCAGCAGTTACTCGGACCGCGGAGATACGCAGTATTTT	CASSYSDRGDTQYF
.	TRBV29-1	.	TRBJ1-1	TGCAGCGTTGAACCCCCGGACACCTGGAACACTGAAGCTTTCTTT	CSVEPPDTWNTEAFF
TRBD2	TRBV6-6	once	TRBJ2-7	TGTGCCAGCAGTCAGCCCCGGGAGGGCCAGTACGAGCAGTACTTC	CASSQPREGQYEQYF